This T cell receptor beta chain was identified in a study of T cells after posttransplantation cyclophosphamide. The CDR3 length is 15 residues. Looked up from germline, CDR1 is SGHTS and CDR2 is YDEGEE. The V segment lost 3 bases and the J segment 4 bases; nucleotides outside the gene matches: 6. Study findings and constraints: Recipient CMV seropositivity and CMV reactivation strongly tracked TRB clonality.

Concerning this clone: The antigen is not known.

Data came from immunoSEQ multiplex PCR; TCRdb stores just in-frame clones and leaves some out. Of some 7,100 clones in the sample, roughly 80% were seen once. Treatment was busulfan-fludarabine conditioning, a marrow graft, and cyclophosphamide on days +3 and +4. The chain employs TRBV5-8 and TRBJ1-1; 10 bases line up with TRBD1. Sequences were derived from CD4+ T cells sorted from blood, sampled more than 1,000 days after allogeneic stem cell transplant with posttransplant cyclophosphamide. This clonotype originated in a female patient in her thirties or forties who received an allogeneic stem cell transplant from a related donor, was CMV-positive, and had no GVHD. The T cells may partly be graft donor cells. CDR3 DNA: TGTGCCAGCAGCTCACCACGGACAGGGGGCACTGAAGCTTTCTTT. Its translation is CASSSPRTGGTEAFF.